This TCR beta chain was profiled in a study of cytomegalovirus exposure and HLA in healthy donors. Assay: immunoSEQ multiplex PCR; the TCRdb copy retains only in-frame clones and omits some. The sample has about 250,000 clones, about 90% seen once. The study, taken as a whole, reports: There were 150 to 200 TCR beta chains listed as cytomegalovirus-associated. As was reported, the classifier diagnosed cytomegalovirus status with high specificity and sensitivity.

With respect to this clone: Its antigen is not known.

The CDR3 is made up of 12 amino acids. The germline CDR1 and CDR2 sequences are SQVTM and ANQGSEA. V gave up 3 bases and J gave up 5 bases, with 10 bases separating them. Sequencing was carried out using PBMCs. This TCR was sampled from a man between 18 and 35 years old in good health and CMV-seropositive. The chain couples TRBV29-1 to TRBJ2-5, with a tentative D call TRBD1 (7 bases). The CDR3 here is CSVDRGDETQYF. CDR3 DNA sequence: TGCAGCGTTGACAGGGGGGACGAGACCCAGTACTTC.